This T cell receptor beta chain was sequenced in a study of CXCR3-negative and CXCR3-positive naive CD8 T cells. Findings of the study overall: CXCR3-positive naive cells carried more hydrophobic TRB CDR3s than CXCR3-negative ones. Similar TRBV-TRBJ usage was seen in naive cells (both CXCR3-negative and CXCR3-positive), but memory cells differed.

Each CD8+ T cell subset was flow-sorted in triplicate. Every sort contained 300,000 cells. CD45RO-CCR7+CD27+CD95- characterized naive CD8+ T cells. In the case of this clonotype: No antigen is known for it.

This CDR3 has 16 amino acids. Germline V CDR1 and CDR2: LNHNV, YYDKDF (reference sequence). TRB cDNA libraries were made by UMI-labeled 5' RACE. TCRdb processed the 5' RACE reads again and assigns one entry to each CDR3 protein, with no DNA. The sample table includes some 140,000 distinct CDR3 sequences. The chain employs TRBV15 and TRBJ1-2. This clonotype was sampled from a human donor in good health. Some clones in this sample may be carry-over from other donors' samples. Specimen: naive CXCR3+ CD8+ T cells from blood. Specified subset: CD45RO-CCR7+CD27+CD95- naive CD8+ T cells expressing CXCR3 (TNR3+). Here the CDR3 reads CATSRDQGRRYYGYTF.